This note documents a single T cell receptor (beta chain) sequence. Its antigen remains unknown. This sample is drawn from a study of T cell responses to AZD1222 COVID-19 vaccine. Whole-study findings and limits: Most donors were white British, females outnumbered males, and clonal diversity was possibly underestimated. In all cases, repertoires were sampled only after the peak T cell response. Spike-specific TCR breadth and depth rose after two AZD1222 doses. Distributed over spike, vaccine-associated CD4 TCRs predominated at 160-218 and 743-854.

J lost 4 bases, V lost 1 base, and 6 bases had no gene match. CDR3 length: 15 amino acids. Germline V gives CDR1 SGHRS, CDR2 YFSETQ. Sequencing used immunoSEQ multiplex PCR; TCRdb keeps in-frame clones, though not all of them. The sample shows 110,000 to 150,000 clones, over 85% of them seen only once. The sequence derives from an adult in good health. This chain joins TRBV5-1 and TRBJ1-1; 8 bases match TRBD1. This material consisted of peripheral blood, taken on day 0 of AZD1222 vaccination. The CDR3 loop reads CASSLRQGATTEAFF. Here the CDR3 DNA reads TGCGCCAGCAGCTTGAGGCAGGGGGCGACCACTGAAGCTTTCTTT. The variable domain in full, with the rest retrieved from reference TRBV5-1 and TRBJ1-1, is KAGVTQTPRYLIKTRGQQVTLSCSPISGHRSVSWYQQTPGQGLQFLFEYFSETQRNKGNFPGRFSGRQFSNSRSEMNVSTLELGDSALYLCASSLRQGATTEAFFGQGTRLTVV.